This T cell receptor (beta chain) was sequenced in a study of blood T cell repertoires in COVID-19. Study background: The United States, Italy and Spain supplied acute and convalescent COVID-19 samples. PBMCs, B-cell-depleted T cells, or T cells provided the cDNA or gDNA that made up the material.

The germline V gene has CDR1 KGHDR and CDR2 SFDVKD. V was shortened by 4 bases and J by 1 base, with 12 bases between the two germline ends. This CDR3 is built from 16 residues. Study processing details: Amplified reference gene primers provided the basis for estimating nucleated cell counts. Here immunoSEQ multiplex PCR was the method, and the copy in TCRdb shows in-frame clones only, minus some. That table gives V, J and clone size, and the DNA gave D and trimming. The sample has under 90,000 clones; approximately 80% are singletons. Input material: peripheral blood. This TCR came from a human donor in a cohort sampled during active COVID-19. J is TRBJ2-2 and V is TRBV24-1; perhaps TRBD1 as D (6 bases). This chain's CDR3 is CATSEPTGLNTGELFF. As DNA, the CDR3 is TGTGCCACCAGTGAACCAACAGGGCTGAACACCGGGGAGCTGTTTTTT.